A single sample gave rise to the 8 T cell receptor beta chains below, sequenced in a study of Ad26.COV2.S vaccination and SARS-CoV-2 variants. Described treatment: roughly 20 received Ad26.COV2.S at low or high dose, single or two shots; several received placebo; per-sample allocation not given. Sampling was performed 63 days after the first vaccine or placebo injection. TCRdb keeps only in-frame clones here, not all; method: immunoSEQ multiplex PCR. The top ten clones hold approximately 3.7% of a sample with fewer than 400,000 clones, around 85% of them seen once. The sample consisted of peripheral blood, taken in a trial of Ad26.COV2.S vaccine versus placebo. These receptors originate from a person aged 18-65 years who received the Ad26.COV2.S COVID-19 vaccine or a placebo.

Regarding this clone: This CDR3 is also generated by other DNA sequences in the sample. V and J are TRBV3-1 (or the pseudogene TRBV3-2) and TRBJ1-2; no clear D. Germline V lookup: CDR1 LGHDT, CDR2 YNNKEL (reference sequence). The ends were cut back, 1 base at V and 2 bases at J, with 2 bases in the middle. This CDR3 has 12 amino acids. The CDR3 bases are TGTGCCAGCAGCCAAGGGAACTATGGCTACACCTTC. Residues: CASSQGNYGYTF.

The CDR3 DNA sequence: TGTGCCAGCTCACCAGCCAGGAGAGGGCTGTTACGGCAAGAGACCCAGTACTTC. This encodes CASSPARRGLLRQETQYF. V gene TRBV18 combines with J gene TRBJ2-5; a possible D gene is TRBD2 (5 bases). Germline loops: CDR1 KGHSH, CDR2 LQKENI. Trimming shortened V by 2 bases and J by 2 bases, and 21 bases separated the two germline ends. This CDR3 is 18 amino acids long. Full variable domain (missing parts from reference TRBV18 and TRBJ2-5): NAGVMQNPRHLVRRRGQEARLRCSPMKGHSHVYWYRQLPEEGLKFMVYLQKENIIDESGMPKERFSAEFPKEGPSILRIQQVVRGDSAAYFCASSPARRGLLRQETQYFGPGTRLLVL.

This chain connects TRBV7-9 to TRBJ2-7; D is ambiguous. The V end was cut by 1 base, the J end by 5 bases, with 9 bases between. There are 13 residues in the CDR3. The V gene's germline CDR1 is SEHNR and CDR2 FQNEAQ (reference sequence). For the CDR3, the DNA is TGTGCCAGCAGCTTAGGGGTCAGAAACGAGCAGTACTTC. It codes for CASSLGVRNEQYF.

V gene TRBV19 combines with J gene TRBJ2-2, with a possible D match to TRBD1 (6 bases). CDR1 LNHDA and CDR2 SQIVND come from the germline V gene (reference sequence). Trimming removed 7 bases at V and 2 bases at J, with 11 bases between. The CDR3 loop spans 14 amino acids. CDR3 residues: CASKDRLNTGELFF. The CDR3 bases are TGTGCCAGTAAGGACAGACTAAACACCGGGGAGCTGTTTTTT.

The chain links TRBV3-1 (or the pseudogene TRBV3-2) to TRBJ1-3, with TRBD1 matching over 9 bases. The germline V gene encodes CDR1 LGHDT and CDR2 YNNKEL (reference sequence). With 5 bases clipped from V and 3 bases from J, the junction kept 5 bases outside the gene matches. The CDR3 runs to 15 residues. CDR3 sequence reads: CASSSYRGLGNTIYF. The CDR3, as DNA: TGTGCCAGCAGCTCTTACAGGGGGCTTGGAAACACCATATATTTT.

This clone was counted a few times. The V gene is TRBV9, the J gene TRBJ2-5; tentative D call: TRBD2 (6 bases). Trimming shortened V by 2 bases and J by 7 bases, and 12 bases separated the two germline ends. Germline V gene sequence: CDR1 SGDLS, CDR2 YYNGEE. This CDR3 is built from 13 residues. CDR3 bases: TGTGCCAGCAGCGTCCCGGGAGCTGGGACCCAGTACTTC. Its protein is CASSVPGAGTQYF. Full variable domain (outside the CDR3, taken from reference TRBV9 and TRBJ2-5): DSGVTQTPKHLITATGQRVTLRCSPRSGDLSVYWYQQSLDQGLQFLIQYYNGEERAKGNILERFSAQQFPDLHSELNLSSLELGDSALYFCASSVPGAGTQYFGPGTRLLVL.

The chain joins TRBV7-8 to TRBJ2-5; TRBD1 is a possible D gene (5 bases). The CDR3 length is 14 residues. Trimming took off 3 bases at V and 7 bases at J, with 15 bases between the two ends. Germline V gives CDR1 SGHVS, CDR2 FQNEAQ. CDR3 residues: CASSLAFSRGTQYF. DNA of the CDR3: TGTGCCAGCAGCTTGGCCTTTAGTAGGGGGACCCAGTACTTC.

This sequence joins TRBV5-6 and TRBJ1-2; D not resolved. Trimming removed 4 bases from V and 2 bases from J, with 3 bases in between. This CDR3 is 11 amino acids long. Per germline, CDR1 SGHDT and CDR2 YYEEEE. CDR3 in amino acids: CASSGNYGYTF. CDR3 nucleotide sequence: TGTGCCAGCAGCGGGAACTATGGCTACACCTTC.